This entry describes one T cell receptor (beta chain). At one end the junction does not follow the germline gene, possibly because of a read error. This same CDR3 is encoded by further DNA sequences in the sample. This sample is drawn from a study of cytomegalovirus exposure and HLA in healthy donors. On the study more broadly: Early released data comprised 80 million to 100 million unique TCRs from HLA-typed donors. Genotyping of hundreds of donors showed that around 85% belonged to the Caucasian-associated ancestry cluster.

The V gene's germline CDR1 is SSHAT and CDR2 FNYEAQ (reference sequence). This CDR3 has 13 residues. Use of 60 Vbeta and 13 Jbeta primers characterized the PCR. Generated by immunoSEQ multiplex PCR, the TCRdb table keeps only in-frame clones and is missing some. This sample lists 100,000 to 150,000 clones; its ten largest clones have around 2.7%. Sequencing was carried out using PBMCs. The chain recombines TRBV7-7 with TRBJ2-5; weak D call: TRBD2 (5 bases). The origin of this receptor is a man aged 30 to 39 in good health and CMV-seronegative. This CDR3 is CASSRGVQETQYF. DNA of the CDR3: TGTGCTAGCAGCCGGGGAGTTCAAGAGACCCAGTACTTC. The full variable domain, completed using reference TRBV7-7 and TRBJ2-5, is GAGVSQSPRYKVTKRGQDVTLRCDPISSHATLYWYQQALGQGPEFLTYFNYEAQPDKSGLPSDRFSAERPEGSISTLTIQRTEQRDSAMYRCASSRGVQETQYFGPGTRLLVL.